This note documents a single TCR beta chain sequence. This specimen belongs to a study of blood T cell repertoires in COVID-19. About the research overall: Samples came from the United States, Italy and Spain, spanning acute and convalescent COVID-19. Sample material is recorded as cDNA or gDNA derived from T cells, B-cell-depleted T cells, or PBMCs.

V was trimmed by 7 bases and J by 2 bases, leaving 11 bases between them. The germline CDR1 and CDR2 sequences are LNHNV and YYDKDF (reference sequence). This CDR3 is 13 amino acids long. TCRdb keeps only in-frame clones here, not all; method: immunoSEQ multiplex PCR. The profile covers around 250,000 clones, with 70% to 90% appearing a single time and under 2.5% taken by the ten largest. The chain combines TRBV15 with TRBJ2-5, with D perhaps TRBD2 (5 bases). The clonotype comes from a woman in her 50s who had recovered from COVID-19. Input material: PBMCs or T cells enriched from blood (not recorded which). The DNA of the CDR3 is TGTGCCACCACAGAGGGCTTGCAAGAGACCCAGTACTTC. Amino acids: CATTEGLQETQYF.